The rows below give T cell receptor beta chains drawn from one sample of a study of T cells after yellow fever vaccination. Using its own MiXCR run on the 5' RACE reads, TCRdb lists one record per CDR3 protein. The sample shows roughly 240,000 distinct CDR3 sequences, approximately 6.7% of them seen only once. Sequenced material: CD4+ T cells sorted from PBMCs, taken on the day of the yellow fever booster vaccination. These receptor sequences come from a man aged 30-40 years who received the YFV17D yellow fever vaccine. Each CDR3 is given with its conserved first and last residue. A D gene is named only where the DNA matches it firmly. Clone size, where shown, is once, few, many, or a class for clones that have expanded.

clone size: few; D gene: -; V gene: TRBV18; J gene: TRBJ2-1; CDR3 protein: CASSPGRLAYNEQFF; CDR3 DNA: TGTGCCAGCTCACCAGGGAGACTCGCCTACAATGAGCAGTTCTTC
clone size: -; D gene: TRBD1; V gene: TRBV25-1; J gene: TRBJ2-2; CDR3 protein: CASSDGGQGVVGELFF; CDR3 DNA: TGTGCCAGCAGTGATGGGGGACAGGGGGTGGTCGGGGAGCTGTTTTTT
clone size: -; D gene: TRBD2; V gene: TRBV19; J gene: TRBJ2-5; CDR3 protein: CASSRGLAGMETQYF; CDR3 DNA: TGTGCCAGTAGTAGAGGACTAGCAGGGATGGAGACCCAGTACTTC
clone size: -; D gene: -; V gene: TRBV7-2; J gene: TRBJ2-3; CDR3 protein: CASSSWRARDTQYF; CDR3 DNA: TGTGCCAGCAGCTCCTGGAGGGCCAGAGATACGCAGTATTTT
clone size: many; D gene: TRBD2; V gene: TRBV4-3; J gene: TRBJ2-1; CDR3 protein: CASSQLLAGTYNEQFF; CDR3 DNA: TGCGCCAGCAGCCAGCTCCTAGCGGGCACCTACAATGAGCAGTTCTTC
clone size: -; D gene: TRBD1; V gene: TRBV5-1; J gene: TRBJ2-5; CDR3 protein: CASSLASNRGAETQYF; CDR3 DNA: TGCGCCAGCAGCTTGGCCTCTAACAGGGGTGCTGAGACCCAGTACTTC
clone size: few; D gene: -; V gene: TRBV12-3/TRBV12-4; J gene: TRBJ2-7; CDR3 protein: CASSLQIGEQYF; CDR3 DNA: TGTGCCAGCAGTTTACAGATAGGCGAGCAGTACTTC
clone size: -; D gene: -; V gene: TRBV7-9; J gene: TRBJ1-5; CDR3 protein: CASSLALDSNQPQHF; CDR3 DNA: TGTGCCAGCAGCTTAGCACTTGATAGCAATCAGCCCCAGCATTTT
clone size: few; D gene: -; V gene: TRBV24-1; J gene: TRBJ2-1; CDR3 protein: CATSAQTSRNEQFF; CDR3 DNA: TGTGCCACCAGTGCTCAGACTAGTCGGAATGAGCAGTTCTTC
clone size: -; D gene: -; V gene: TRBV5-1; J gene: TRBJ2-3; CDR3 protein: CAGSSTLGGSPGSTQYF; CDR3 DNA: TGCGCCGGCAGCTCCACACTGGGCGGATCACCGGGAAGTACGCAGTATTTT
clone size: many; D gene: TRBD1; V gene: TRBV24-1; J gene: TRBJ2-3; CDR3 protein: CATSDGGQGSTDTQYF; CDR3 DNA: TGTGCCACCAGTGATGGGGGACAGGGCAGCACAGATACGCAGTATTTT
clone size: few; D gene: -; V gene: TRBV27; J gene: TRBJ1-2; CDR3 protein: CASSPAGDIVHYGYTF; CDR3 DNA: TGTGCCAGCAGTCCGGCAGGGGACATTGTGCACTATGGCTACACCTTC
clone size: few; D gene: -; V gene: TRBV5-5; J gene: TRBJ2-6; CDR3 protein: CASSEITSSGANVLTF; CDR3 DNA: TGTGCCAGCAGCGAAATCACGAGCTCTGGGGCCAACGTCCTGACTTTC
clone size: -; D gene: TRBD2; V gene: TRBV9; J gene: TRBJ2-1; CDR3 protein: CASSVLAGSSYNEQFF; CDR3 DNA: TGTGCCAGCAGCGTGCTAGCGGGGAGCTCCTACAATGAGCAGTTCTTC
clone size: many; D gene: TRBD1; V gene: TRBV20-1; J gene: TRBJ2-3; CDR3 protein: CSAPGQGSPDTQYF; CDR3 DNA: TGCAGTGCACCCGGACAGGGAAGTCCAGATACGCAGTATTTT
clone size: few; D gene: -; V gene: TRBV7-8; J gene: TRBJ2-1; CDR3 protein: CASSLEATYNEQFF; CDR3 DNA: TGTGCCAGCAGCTTAGAGGCAACATACAATGAGCAGTTCTTC
clone size: few; D gene: TRBD2; V gene: TRBV7-9; J gene: TRBJ2-1; CDR3 protein: CASSSVSGGEQFF; CDR3 DNA: TGTGCCAGCAGCTCCGTCTCGGGGGGTGAGCAGTTCTTC
clone size: many; D gene: TRBD2; V gene: TRBV6-6; J gene: TRBJ2-7; CDR3 protein: CASSYPRGDEQYF; CDR3 DNA: TGTGCCAGCAGTTACCCCCGGGGGGATGAGCAGTACTTC
clone size: few; D gene: TRBD1; V gene: TRBV12-3/TRBV12-4; J gene: TRBJ1-2; CDR3 protein: CASSPLGDTGAYGYTF; CDR3 DNA: TGTGCCAGCAGTCCTCTTGGGGATACAGGGGCCTATGGCTACACCTTC
clone size: -; D gene: -; V gene: TRBV12-3/TRBV12-4; J gene: TRBJ2-7; CDR3 protein: CASSLSLYEQYF; CDR3 DNA: TGTGCCAGCAGTTTAAGTCTGTACGAGCAGTACTTC
clone size: many; D gene: -; V gene: TRBV7-2; J gene: TRBJ2-7; CDR3 protein: CASSLVAGEYEQYF; CDR3 DNA: TGTGCCAGCAGCTTAGTGGCTGGGGAATACGAGCAGTACTTC
clone size: few; D gene: -; V gene: TRBV5-5; J gene: TRBJ2-7; CDR3 protein: CASSLVLGWEQYF; CDR3 DNA: TGTGCCAGCAGCTTGGTGTTAGGGTGGGAGCAGTACTTC
clone size: few; D gene: -; V gene: TRBV25-1; J gene: TRBJ2-7; CDR3 protein: CASSDTGVIYEQYF; CDR3 DNA: TGTGCCAGCAGTGATACGGGGGTGATCTACGAGCAGTACTTC
clone size: few; D gene: TRBD1; V gene: TRBV20-1; J gene: TRBJ2-7; CDR3 protein: CSAVQGAYEQYF; CDR3 DNA: TGCAGTGCGGTACAGGGGGCTTACGAGCAGTACTTC
clone size: many; D gene: -; V gene: TRBV10-3; J gene: TRBJ2-1; CDR3 protein: CAISDPSGKKFNEQFF; CDR3 DNA: TGTGCCATCAGTGATCCGAGCGGCAAAAAATTCAATGAGCAGTTCTTC
clone size: -; D gene: TRBD1; V gene: TRBV13; J gene: TRBJ1-1; CDR3 protein: CASSLTGGSTEAFF; CDR3 DNA: TGTGCCAGCAGCTTAACAGGGGGGAGCACTGAAGCTTTCTTT
clone size: -; D gene: -; V gene: TRBV12-5; J gene: TRBJ2-7; CDR3 protein: CASGLVSGISYEQYF; CDR3 DNA: TGTGCTAGTGGTTTGGTAAGTGGGATCTCCTACGAGCAGTACTTC
clone size: -; D gene: -; V gene: TRBV9; J gene: TRBJ1-2; CDR3 protein: CASSLSDHYGYTF; CDR3 DNA: TGTGCCAGCAGCTTAAGCGACCACTATGGCTACACCTTC
clone size: many; D gene: TRBD1; V gene: TRBV7-9; J gene: TRBJ2-7; CDR3 protein: CASSLAGTGGYEQYF; CDR3 DNA: TGTGCCAGCAGCTTAGCCGGGACAGGGGGTTACGAGCAGTACTTC
clone size: few; D gene: TRBD1; V gene: TRBV19; J gene: TRBJ2-2; CDR3 protein: CASSITGGPLFF; CDR3 DNA: TGTGCCAGTAGTATAACAGGGGGCCCGCTGTTTTTT
clone size: few; D gene: -; V gene: TRBV19; J gene: TRBJ1-3; CDR3 protein: CASSIPSSGNTIYF; CDR3 DNA: TGTGCCAGTAGTATCCCGAGCTCTGGAAACACCATATATTTT
clone size: many; D gene: TRBD2; V gene: TRBV6-2/TRBV6-3; J gene: TRBJ2-3; CDR3 protein: CASSYDRTSGMVDTQYF; CDR3 DNA: TGTGCCAGCAGTTACGACAGGACTAGCGGGATGGTGGATACGCAGTATTTT
clone size: few; D gene: -; V gene: TRBV12-3/TRBV12-4; J gene: TRBJ1-2; CDR3 protein: CASSFRRLANYGYTF; CDR3 DNA: TGTGCCAGCAGTTTCCGGCGTCTAGCTAACTATGGCTACACCTTC
clone size: few; D gene: -; V gene: TRBV20-1; J gene: TRBJ1-1; CDR3 protein: CSARTGVNTEAFF; CDR3 DNA: TGCAGTGCTAGAACGGGCGTAAACACTGAAGCTTTCTTT
clone size: many; D gene: -; V gene: TRBV7-6; J gene: TRBJ1-4; CDR3 protein: CASSLRTATNEKLFF; CDR3 DNA: TGTGCCAGCAGCTTGAGGACAGCAACTAATGAAAAACTGTTTTTT
clone size: -; D gene: TRBD1; V gene: TRBV27; J gene: TRBJ2-7; CDR3 protein: CARRQGDSYEQYF; CDR3 DNA: TGTGCCAGACGACAGGGGGACTCCTACGAGCAGTACTTC
clone size: few; D gene: TRBD2; V gene: TRBV20-1; J gene: TRBJ2-7; CDR3 protein: CSASGLASDEQYF; CDR3 DNA: TGCAGTGCTTCGGGACTAGCTTCCGACGAGCAGTACTTC
clone size: few; D gene: -; V gene: TRBV5-1; J gene: TRBJ1-1; CDR3 protein: CASSYAGRANTEAFF; CDR3 DNA: TGCGCCAGCAGCTATGCGGGCAGGGCCAACACTGAAGCTTTCTTT
clone size: many; D gene: TRBD2; V gene: TRBV5-1; J gene: TRBJ2-3; CDR3 protein: CASRLGLALTDTQYF; CDR3 DNA: TGCGCCAGCCGTCTGGGACTAGCGCTTACAGATACGCAGTATTTT
clone size: few; D gene: TRBD2; V gene: TRBV29-1; J gene: TRBJ2-7; CDR3 protein: CSVMAGARAYEQYF; CDR3 DNA: TGCAGCGTTATGGCGGGAGCGAGAGCCTACGAGCAGTACTTC
clone size: -; D gene: -; V gene: TRBV7-8; J gene: TRBJ2-5; CDR3 protein: CASSASRETQYF; CDR3 DNA: TGTGCCAGCAGCGCTTCCCGGGAGACCCAGTACTTC